The next 17 T cell receptor beta chains were all read from a single sample in a study of cytomegalovirus exposure and HLA in healthy donors. The PCR used 60 Vbeta and 13 Jbeta primers. The assay was immunoSEQ multiplex PCR, and TCRdb's table has in-frame clones only and misses some. The data hold about 240,000 clones, with about 80% observed a single time. The source material was PBMCs. These receptors all stem from a woman aged 55-70 years in good health and CMV-seropositive.

This chain joins TRBV7-6 and TRBJ1-1; possible D gene TRBD1, 5 bases. Deletions cut 5 bases from V and 0 bases from J, with 13 bases between. Germline lookup yields CDR1 SGHVS and CDR2 FNYEAQ. The CDR3 runs to 15 residues. The CDR3 DNA reads as TGTGCCAGCAGCAGGGGATCGGAGATGAACACTGAAGCTTTCTTT. Its protein is CASSRGSEMNTEAFF.

The chain joins TRBV18 to TRBJ2-2; the D is unclear. Looked up from germline, CDR1 is KGHSH and CDR2 is LQKENI. This CDR3 comprises 15 residues. V was clipped by 6 bases and J by 4 bases, with 15 bases between them. DNA of the CDR3: TGTGCCAGCTCCCCGAACAGTGTGTCCACCGGGGAGCTGTTTTTT. This gives the protein CASSPNSVSTGELFF.

The chain uses TRBV28 and TRBJ1-4; TRBD1 agrees at 10 bases. The CDR3 totals 18 residues. V trimming: 6 bases; J trimming: 10 bases; junction bases outside the gene matches: 20. Per the germline V gene, CDR1 is MDHEN and CDR2 is SYDVKM. This CDR3 reads CASSPPGTGDFLTGKLFF. Written as DNA, the CDR3 is TGTGCCAGCAGCCCACCGGGGACAGGGGATTTTTTGACAGGAAAACTGTTTTTT.

This chain uses TRBV27 with TRBJ1-1; 7 bases are shared with TRBD1. This CDR3 is 15 amino acids long. Germline CDR1 and CDR2: MNHEY and SMNVEV (reference sequence). V dropped 8 bases and J dropped 1; count of bases not matched to a gene: 10. This chain's CDR3 is CASAHRGRGNTEAFF. In DNA, the CDR3 is TGTGCCAGCGCGCACAGGGGAAGAGGGAACACTGAAGCTTTCTTT.

The chain recombines TRBV27 with TRBJ1-1, with 9 nucleotides matching TRBD1. Per the germline V gene, CDR1 is MNHEY and CDR2 is SMNVEV (reference sequence). Trimming at V came to 6 bases and at J to 4 bases, leaving 12 bases not matched to a gene. This CDR3 is 16 amino acids long. The CDR3 DNA follows: TGTGCCAGCAGAAATTTATACAGGGGGCATGGCACTGAAGCTTTCTTT. It specifies CASRNLYRGHGTEAFF.

The chain uses TRBV6-5 and TRBJ2-7, with TRBD2 as a possible D gene (5 bases). Germline assignment: CDR1 MNHEY and CDR2 SVGAGI. The CDR3 spans 14 residues. V was cut by 6 bases and J by 3 bases, with 15 bases left in between. CDR3 DNA: TGTGCCAGCAGGGAGGTAGTTGGGAACTACGAGCAGTACTTC. It encodes CASREVVGNYEQYF.

The chain employs TRBV28 and TRBJ2-7, with D perhaps TRBD1 (6 bases). Deletions cut 5 bases from V and 3 bases from J, with 14 bases between. CDR1 MDHEN and CDR2 SYDVKM come from the germline V gene. This CDR3 has 14 amino acids. CDR3 nucleotides: TGTGCCAGCAGTCCCCTCACAGGGAGCTACGAGCAGTACTTC. The encoded protein is CASSPLTGSYEQYF.

This clone was seen only a few times. The chain links TRBV6-1 to TRBJ1-1; possibly TRBD1 for D (6 bases). Germline loops: CDR1 MNHNS, CDR2 SASEGT. The V end was cut by 6 bases, the J end by 4 bases, with 15 bases between. The CDR3 runs 14 residues. The CDR3 DNA follows: TGTGCCAGCAGCGACGAGGGGGTATCCACTGAAGCTTTCTTT. It codes for CASSDEGVSTEAFF.

This clone came up once. The chain combines TRBV18 with TRBJ1-1; 7 nucleotides align to TRBD1. The ends lost 3 bases at V and 0 bases at J; junction bases unmatched: 4. This CDR3 is built from 15 residues. Germline V gives CDR1 KGHSH, CDR2 LQKENI. CDR3 sequence reads: CASSPGQTLNTEAFF. The CDR3 DNA is TGTGCCAGCTCACCGGGACAGACTTTGAACACTGAAGCTTTCTTT.

The sample holds one count of this clone. The chain links TRBV19 to TRBJ1-5, with D uncertain. Germline CDR1 is LNHDA and CDR2 is SQIVND (reference sequence). This CDR3 is built from 14 residues. V shed 4 bases and J shed 0 bases, with 7 bases lying between them. DNA of the CDR3: TGTGCCAGTAGTACACACCTTAGCAATCAGCCCCAGCATTTT. Residues: CASSTHLSNQPQHF.

V is TRBV6-5 and J is TRBJ2-1; TRBD2 is a possible D gene (6 bases). Trimming cost V 4 bases and J 3 bases, with 10 bases left between them. CDR3 length: 14 residues. Germline V gene sequence: CDR1 MNHEY, CDR2 SVGAGI. The CDR3 coding sequence is TGTGCCAGCAGTTCGGGCGGGGTCTACAATGAGCAGTTCTTC. Protein product: CASSSGGVYNEQFF.

This chain joins TRBV19 and TRBJ2-1, with D perhaps TRBD2 (6 bases). The V and J ends lost 10 bases and 9 bases respectively, with 13 bases between them. Germline V gene sequence: CDR1 LNHDA, CDR2 SQIVND (reference sequence). This CDR3 is built from 11 residues. The CDR3 sequence is CATSTSFEQFF. The CDR3 DNA is TGTGCCACCTCGACTAGTTTTGAGCAGTTCTTC.

On this clone itself: Other DNA variants within this sample encode the same CDR3. The V call is TRBV29-1, the J call TRBJ2-1; the match to TRBD1 covers 9 bases. The CDR3 is made up of 14 amino acids. The germline gives CDR1 SQVTM, CDR2 ANQGSEA. The V gene end was trimmed by 4 bases and the J gene end by 1 base; junction bases not matched to a gene: 2. CDR3 sequence (DNA): TGCAGCGTTGGACAGGGGGGGTCCTACAATGAGCAGTTCTTC. Translating gives CSVGQGGSYNEQFF.

This chain links TRBV27 with TRBJ1-1; D unresolved. V was trimmed by 3 bases and J by 7 bases, leaving 12 bases between them. This CDR3 contains 13 residues. The V gene's germline CDR1 is MNHEY and CDR2 SMNVEV (reference sequence). Written as DNA, the CDR3 is TGTGCCAGCAGTTTTTCCCTAGGAGGTGAAGCTTTCTTT. Translation gives CASSFSLGGEAFF.

This clone turned up a few times. The CDR3 sequence is CASSRGEARGYTF. Here the CDR3 DNA reads TGTGCCAGCAGCCGCGGGGAGGCCCGGGGCTACACCTTC. This chain joins TRBV6-1 and TRBJ1-2; D not certain. Germline V gene lookup returns CDR1 MNHNS and CDR2 SASEGT. The CDR3 runs 13 residues. V was clipped by 6 bases and J by 8 bases, with 16 bases between them.

V gene TRBV6-1 combines with J gene TRBJ2-1, with TRBD2 matching 10 bases. This CDR3 is built from 16 residues. Looked up from germline, CDR1 is MNHNS and CDR2 is SASEGT. With 4 bases clipped from V and 5 bases from J, the junction kept 8 bases outside the gene matches. CDR3 amino acids: CASSALAGGPDNEQFF. The CDR3 DNA is TGTGCCAGCAGTGCATTAGCGGGAGGCCCTGACAATGAGCAGTTCTTC.

CDR3 in amino acids: CASSVDRGSGNTIYF. DNA for the CDR3: TGCGCCAGCAGCGTCGACAGGGGCTCTGGAAACACCATATATTTT. The chain has TRBV5-1 and TRBJ1-3, with 8 bases fitting TRBD1. J was trimmed by 0 bases and V by 4 bases; bases with no gene match: 3. CDR3 length: 15 residues. Germline V lookup: CDR1 SGHRS, CDR2 YFSETQ.